The 28 T cell receptor beta chains below all came from one sample that was sequenced in a study of beta chain features in type 1 diabetes. These receptors are not linked to any known antigen. Findings and limits, study-wide: TCRB CDR3 length was moderately but significantly reduced in all four CD4+ subsets of Type 1 diabetes patients.

Reverse transcription of all isolated RNA meant that expressed TCRB transcripts were sequenced. The method was immunoSEQ multiplex PCR; TCRdb's version includes in-frame clones alone and lacks a portion of them. In the table there are hundreds of thousands of clones, approximately 11% of which are singletons. Sequencing was done on a sample of naive CD4+ T cells from blood. These receptor sequences come from a man between 25 and 39 years old with type 1 diabetes.

The chain links TRBV7-9 to TRBJ1-5; 7 bases are a match to TRBD1. The V gene's germline CDR1 is SEHNR and CDR2 FQNEAQ (reference sequence). After removal of 5 bases from V and 0 bases from J, the junction contained 7 bases not matched to a gene. The length of the CDR3 is 16 residues. The CDR3 loop is CASSKGQQYSNQPQHF. In nucleotides, the CDR3 is TGTGCCAGCAGCAAGGGACAGCAATATAGCAATCAGCCCCAGCATTTT.

This clone has just a few counts. The chain uses TRBV2 and TRBJ1-1, with 9 bases lining up with TRBD1. Germline V gene lookup returns CDR1 SNHLY and CDR2 FYNNEI. The CDR3 consists of 15 residues. The ends lost 10 bases at V and 1 base at J; junction bases unmatched: 10. The CDR3 region has the DNA TGTGCCACGACCCGGGACAGGGCGTCGAACACTGAAGCTTTCTTT. Residues: CATTRDRASNTEAFF.

The table lists this clone with a few counts. The rearrangement links TRBV18 to TRBJ2-2; 9 bases align to TRBD1. Germline V gene data show CDR1 as KGHSH and CDR2 as LQKENI. Unmatched junction bases numbered 10, after V lost 10 bases and J lost 7 bases. This CDR3 comprises 14 residues. CDR3 sequence reads: CATYRDRANGELFF. DNA for the CDR3: TGTGCCACCTACCGGGACAGGGCTAACGGGGAGCTGTTTTTT.

This clone occurred a few times. The rearrangement links TRBV5-1 to TRBJ1-1; D unclear. The germline CDR1 and CDR2 sequences are SGHRS and YFSETQ. The CDR3 is 13 residues long. Trimming shortened V by 3 bases and J by 5 bases, and 11 bases separated the two germline ends. The CDR3 reads CASSSTTGTEAFF. CDR3 DNA sequence: TGCGCCAGCAGCTCAACCACCGGTACTGAAGCTTTCTTT.

The rearrangement links TRBV4-3 to TRBJ2-7; D is possibly TRBD2 (6 bases). CDR1 is LGHNA and CDR2 is YSLEER in the germline V gene. V shed 4 bases and J shed 4 bases, with 14 bases lying between them. The CDR3 covers 14 residues. CDR3 sequence: CASSRGDGAYEQYF. The CDR3 bases are TGCGCCAGCAGCCGGGGGGACGGCGCGTACGAGCAGTACTTC.

This clone has more than one count but fewer than ten. In DNA form, the CDR3 reads TGTGCCAGCAGCACCGGGGGGCAAGATACGCAGTATTTT. The encoded protein is CASSTGGQDTQYF. This chain connects TRBV9 to TRBJ2-3, with a possible D match to TRBD2 (7 bases). Germline V gene sequence: CDR1 SGDLS, CDR2 YYNGEE. V dropped 4 bases and J dropped 5 bases, with 11 bases sitting between them. The CDR3 is 13 amino acids.

The CDR3 reads CSVEENANYGYTF. CDR3 in DNA: TGCAGCGTTGAAGAAAATGCGAACTATGGCTACACCTTC. The V call is TRBV29-1, the J call TRBJ1-2; D gene uncertain. CDR1 is SQVTM, CDR2 ANQGSEA, per germline. CDR3 size: 13 residues. V lost 0 bases, J lost 2 bases, and 7 bases lay in between.

There are a few counts of this clone. CDR3 nucleotide sequence: TGTGCCAGCAGCCCCAAAGGAGGGAGCTCCTATAATTCACCCCTCCACTTT. Encoded protein: CASSPKGGSSYNSPLHF. The chain carries TRBV21-1 and TRBJ1-6. TRBV21-1 is flagged as a pseudogene. This CDR3 spans 17 amino acids.

The rearrangement uses TRBV5-4 and TRBJ2-2; D is unclear. The CDR3 length is 14 residues. From germline, CDR1 is SGHNT and CDR2 YYREEE (reference sequence). Deletions cut 2 bases from V and 1 base from J, with 6 bases between. The CDR3 here is CASSFGGNTGELFF. CDR3 in DNA: TGTGCCAGCAGCTTTGGCGGGAACACCGGGGAGCTGTTTTTT.

A few counts support this clone. The chain recombines TRBV7-9 with TRBJ1-1; D is unresolved. Between the trimmed V and J ends, which lost 5 bases and 7 bases, there was a span of 11 bases. Germline loops: CDR1 SEHNR, CDR2 FQNEAQ (reference sequence). The CDR3 has 12 amino acids. The CDR3 DNA sequence: TGTGCCAGCAGCAAGGAGTTGGGTGAAGCTTTCTTT. Encoded protein: CASSKELGEAFF.

This clone was seen only a few times. This sequence joins TRBV10-3 and TRBJ2-5; TRBD2 matches 9 bases. Germline V gene data show CDR1 as ENHRY and CDR2 as SYGVKD. CDR3 length equals 13 residues. V was clipped by 4 bases and J by 8 bases; unmatched bases: 5. The CDR3 bases are TGTGCCATCAGTGGGGCTAGCGGGGTTACCCAGTACTTC. This encodes CAISGASGVTQYF.

The gene calls are TRBV27 and TRBJ2-7, with no clear D. CDR3 length equals 14 residues. V lost 6 bases and J lost 1, with 13 bases in between. Germline loops: CDR1 MNHEY, CDR2 SMNVEV (reference sequence). The CDR3, as DNA: TGTGCCAGCAGATCGAAACAGACATCCTACGAGCAGTACTTC. Translation: CASRSKQTSYEQYF.

This clone came up a few times. The chain is built from TRBV19 and TRBJ2-2; possibly TRBD1 for D (5 bases). V was cut by 5 bases and J by 4 bases, with 11 bases left in between. The germline V gene has CDR1 LNHDA and CDR2 SQIVND (reference sequence). This CDR3 spans 14 amino acids. CDR3 DNA sequence: TGTGCCAGTAGTCCCAGGGCTATCACCGGGGAGCTGTTTTTT. Amino acids: CASSPRAITGELFF.

This chain links TRBV5-6 with TRBJ2-7; D remains unclear. The germline gives CDR1 SGHDT, CDR2 YYEEEE. The V gene lost 4 bases and the J gene lost 2 bases, with 7 bases spanning the gap. There are 12 residues in the CDR3. In DNA, the CDR3 is TGTGCCAGCAGCGCGAACCCCTACGAGCAGTACTTC. It yields the protein CASSANPYEQYF.

This chain connects TRBV4-1 to TRBJ1-4; D not certain. Looked up from germline, CDR1 is MGHRA and CDR2 is YSYEKL. CDR3 length: 17 residues. V was pared by 0 bases and J by 7 bases, with 18 bases between. Here the CDR3 DNA reads TGCGCCAGCAGCCAAGATGGGTACGTCGGAGGCAGTGAAAAACTGTTTTTT. It translates to CASSQDGYVGGSEKLFF.

V gene TRBV19 combines with J gene TRBJ1-1; TRBD1 is a possible D gene (6 bases). Germline CDR1 reads LNHDA; CDR2 reads SQIVND (reference sequence). The CDR3 is 13 amino acids. The ends were cut back, 6 bases at V and 4 bases at J, with 12 bases in the middle. CDR3 in amino acids: CASRNPRGTEAFF. In nucleotides, the CDR3 is TGTGCCAGTAGAAACCCCAGGGGCACTGAAGCTTTCTTT. Using reference TRBV19 and TRBJ1-1 for the parts outside the CDR3, the full variable domain is DGGITQSPKYLFRKEGQNVTLSCEQNLNHDAMYWYRQDPGQGLRLIYYSQIVNDFQKGDIAEGYSVSREKKESFPLTVTSAQKNPTAFYLCASRNPRGTEAFFGQGTRLTVV.

This clone was counted between two and nine times. V and J are TRBV11-1 and TRBJ2-7, with D perhaps TRBD1 (6 bases). The length of the CDR3 is 12 residues. V shed 5 bases and J shed 6 bases, with 11 bases lying between them. Germline assignment: CDR1 SGHAT and CDR2 FQDESV (reference sequence). The CDR3 DNA follows: TGTGCCAGCAGCAATGGGGGCATCGAGCAGTACTTC. It codes for CASSNGGIEQYF.

This clone was seen a handful of times. V usage is TRBV23-1 and J usage is TRBJ1-1, with D perhaps matching TRBD1 (5 bases). TRBV23-1 is noted as an ORF with a role that remains uncertain. V dropped 0 bases and J dropped 3 bases, with 8 bases sitting between them. CDR3 size: 14 residues. In DNA, the CDR3 is TGCGCCAGCAGTCAATCCGGAGGGGACACTGAAGCTTTCTTT. Its protein product is CASSQSGGDTEAFF.

V gene TRBV6-6 combines with J gene TRBJ2-1, with 7 bases matching TRBD2. V was clipped by 5 bases and J by 3 bases; unmatched bases: 7. There are 15 residues in the CDR3. Per germline, CDR1 MNHNY and CDR2 SVGAGI (reference sequence). The CDR3 nucleotides read TGTGCCAGCAGTCCCCAATCGGGGGGCTACAATGAGCAGTTCTTC. Translated: CASSPQSGGYNEQFF.

This clone was seen more than once but under ten times. The V and J genes are TRBV7-3 and TRBJ2-3; D may be TRBD1 (6 bases). V dropped 6 bases and J dropped 1 base, with 11 bases sitting between them. CDR3 length equals 14 residues. CDR1 SGHTA and CDR2 FQGTGA come from the germline V gene. CDR3 amino acids: CASSYSGGTDTQYF. CDR3 DNA sequence: TGTGCCAGCAGTTATTCAGGGGGCACAGATACGCAGTATTTT.

The chain has TRBV2 and TRBJ2-5; D is perhaps TRBD2 (5 bases). The CDR3 is 14 amino acids. The V and J ends lost 4 bases and 2 bases respectively, with 11 bases between them. In germline, CDR1 is SNHLY, CDR2 FYNNEI. Here the CDR3 reads CASSGRRTQETQYF. For the CDR3, the DNA is TGTGCCAGCAGTGGAAGGAGGACGCAAGAGACCCAGTACTTC. Using reference TRBV2 and TRBJ2-5 for the parts outside the CDR3, the full variable domain is EPEVTQTPSHQVTQMGQEVILRCVPISNHLYFYWYRQILGQKVEFLVSFYNNEISEKSEIFDDQFSVERPDGSNFTLKIRSTKLEDSAMYFCASSGRRTQETQYFGPGTRLLVL.

This chain uses TRBV30 with TRBJ1-1; 9 bases map to TRBD1. V lost 8 bases and J lost 0; bases outside the gene matches: 1. The CDR3 has 12 amino acids. Germline CDR1 reads GTSNPN; CDR2 reads SVGIG (reference sequence). CDR3 residues: CAGDRVNTEAFF. The DNA for the CDR3 is TGTGCCGGGGACAGGGTGAACACTGAAGCTTTCTTT. Looking up the rest from reference TRBV30 and TRBJ1-1 gives the full variable domain: SQTIHQWPATLVQPVGSPLSLECTVEGTSNPNLYWYRQAAGRGLQLLFYSVGIGQISSEVPQNLSASRPQDRQFILSSKKLLLSDSGFYLCAGDRVNTEAFFGQGTRLTVV.

This clone was found a few times. This chain uses TRBV5-4 with TRBJ2-2; D is perhaps TRBD1 (5 bases). Deletions cut 0 bases from V and 4 bases from J, with 10 bases between. CDR3 length: 15 residues. Germline V gene data show CDR1 as SGHNT and CDR2 as YYREEE (reference sequence). CDR3 nucleotide sequence: TGTGCCAGCAGCTTGGCCCGGACAAGCACCGGGGAGCTGTTTTTT. It encodes CASSLARTSTGELFF.

In its sample, this clone was seen a few times. The chain combines TRBV7-2 with TRBJ2-5; TRBD1 agrees at 7 bases. CDR3 length: 13 residues. The germline gives CDR1 SGHTA, CDR2 FQGNSA. V shed 4 bases, J shed 5 bases, and the junction held 4 bases outside the gene matches. The CDR3 here is CASSSPGQETQYF. The CDR3 DNA is TGTGCCAGCAGCTCTCCGGGACAGGAGACCCAGTACTTC.

This clone has more than one count but fewer than ten. The chain employs TRBV18 and TRBJ1-2; 7 nucleotides line up with TRBD1. V shed 6 bases and J 4 bases; nucleotides not matched to a gene: 8. The CDR3 has 14 amino acids. CDR1 and CDR2 (germline): KGHSH, LQKENI. This CDR3 is CASSSTGLTYGYTF. CDR3 in DNA: TGTGCCAGCTCTTCGACAGGGCTCACCTATGGCTACACCTTC.

Only a few counts were recorded for this clone. V usage is TRBV23-1 and J usage is TRBJ2-5, with TRBD2 matching over 10 bases. TRBV23-1 is an ORF, with its function uncertain. The trim removed 0 bases at V and 0 bases at J, leaving 7 bases unmatched. The CDR3 is made up of 18 amino acids. The CDR3 DNA follows: TGCGCCAGCAGTCAATCCGATCTAGCGGGAGAGTACCAAGAGACCCAGTACTTC. This encodes CASSQSDLAGEYQETQYF.

The gene calls are TRBV5-1 and TRBJ2-2, with 7 bases that match TRBD1. This CDR3 is 15 amino acids long. Germline assignment: CDR1 SGHRS and CDR2 YFSETQ. Losses at the gene ends were 6 bases for V and 4 bases for J; bases not matched to a gene: 9. CDR3 sequence reads: CASTTRQGRTGELFF. The DNA for the CDR3 is TGCGCCAGCACCACCCGACAGGGCCGCACCGGGGAGCTGTTTTTT.

This sequence joins TRBV5-4 and TRBJ2-3; 9 positions match TRBD1. J was trimmed by 4 bases and V by 4 bases; bases with no gene match: 7. The CDR3 contains 15 residues. Looked up from germline, CDR1 is SGHNT and CDR2 is YYREEE (reference sequence). CDR3 nucleotide sequence: TGTGCCAGCAGCCCGGGGGACAGGGTGGCAGATACGCAGTATTTT. Encoded protein: CASSPGDRVADTQYF.